One sample yielded the 17 T cell receptor beta chains listed below, sequenced in a study of regulatory T cells in long-lasting Graves disease. Library construction for TCR beta used iRepertoire HTBI primers and Arm-PCR of CDR3 regions. TCRdb re-derived calls from the multiplex PCR reads in MiXCR, one entry per CDR3 protein. The sample holds 350,000 to 450,000 distinct CDR3 sequences, approximately 22% seen once. The time point: persistent/refractory GD, antithyroid drugs over 5 years with positive TRAb. The TCR library was made from RNA that had been extracted from PBMCs in TRIzol. The material was peripheral blood mononuclear cells (PBMCs), obtained when the disease was refractory, from a patient treated with antithyroid drugs. The receptors shown here come from a female donor with Graves disease.

The V and J genes are TRBV30 and TRBJ1-1; 7 bases are a match to TRBD1. The V gene's germline CDR1 is GTSNPN and CDR2 SVGIG (reference sequence). J lost 1 base, V lost 2 bases, and 7 bases had no gene match. The CDR3 contains 15 residues. CDR3 nucleotide sequence: TGTGCCTGGAGTCCGACGGGACAGCCGAACACTGAAGCTTTCTTT. Residues: CAWSPTGQPNTEAFF.

The sample holds many counts of this clonotype. Here the CDR3 DNA reads TGTGCCAGCAGTGCGGGGTGGAATCAGCCCCAGCATTTT. This gives the protein CASSAGWNQPQHF. The chain recombines TRBV28 with TRBJ1-5; D ambiguous. CDR1 and CDR2 from the germline V gene are MDHEN and SYDVKM. The CDR3 is 13 residues long. Trimming stripped 5 bases from V and 4 bases from J, with 9 bases between.

The genes are TRBV6-1 and TRBJ2-7; tentatively, D is TRBD2 (6 bases). This CDR3 has 15 amino acids. The V end was cut by 5 bases, the J end by 3 bases, with 17 bases between. Germline CDR1 reads MNHNS; CDR2 reads SASEGT. This CDR3 is CASSRNRDWIYEQYF. The CDR3 coding sequence is TGTGCCAGCAGTCGGAACCGGGACTGGATCTACGAGCAGTACTTC.

This clonotype was counted ten times or more. The rearrangement joins TRBV7-3 to TRBJ1-1; 7 bases are shared with TRBD1. After removal of 5 bases from V and 4 bases from J, the junction contained 10 bases not matched to a gene. In germline, CDR1 is SGHTA, CDR2 FQGTGA. This CDR3 contains 15 residues. Written as DNA, the CDR3 is TGTGCCAGCAGCCTAGGGGACAGTCGAGGCACTGAAGCTTTCTTT. Protein: CASSLGDSRGTEAFF.

This clonotype was picked up a small number of times. The J gene is TRBJ2-7, the V gene TRBV5-1, with D possibly matching TRBD1 (5 bases). CDR1 and CDR2 from the germline V gene are SGHRS and YFSETQ. CDR3 length: 14 amino acids. Trimming left V 0 bases short and J 5 bases short, with 12 bases between. The DNA for the CDR3 is TGCGCCAGCAGCTTGGGAGAAGGGGTTAACGAGCAGTACTTC. This translates into CASSLGEGVNEQYF.

V usage is TRBV10-3 and J usage is TRBJ2-3; tentative D call: TRBD2 (5 bases). Trimming removed 2 bases from V and 2 bases from J, with 8 bases in between. The CDR3 runs to 14 residues. Germline-derived CDR1 and CDR2 are ENHRY and SYGVKD. The CDR3, as DNA: TGTGCCATCAGTGAGGTCGGACTCACAGATACGCAGTATTTT. It translates to CAISEVGLTDTQYF.

The chain employs TRBV12-3 or TRBV12-4 and TRBJ2-5; 8 bases fit TRBD2. The end of the DNA aligns better with TRBJ2-1, so the J call may be wrong. The CDR3 runs 16 residues. In DNA form, the CDR3 reads TGTGCCAGCAGTTTAGTAGGGGCTAGCGGGCCGCTTGAGCAGTTCTTC. Translated, it gives CASSLVGASGPLEQFF.

Ten or more counts support this clonotype. This chain links TRBV2 with TRBJ1-2; D gene unclear. This CDR3 comprises 16 residues. Germline CDR1 is SNHLY and CDR2 is FYNNEI. The ends were cut back, 7 bases at V and 0 bases at J, with 18 bases in the middle. CDR3 nucleotide sequence: TGTGCCAGCATTCGAAAGGGCCCCCAAACTAACTATGGCTACACCTTC. Translation gives CASIRKGPQTNYGYTF. Full variable domain (missing parts from reference TRBV2 and TRBJ1-2): EPEVTQTPSHQVTQMGQEVILRCVPISNHLYFYWYRQILGQKVEFLVSFYNNEISEKSEIFDDQFSVERPDGSNFTLKIRSTKLEDSAMYFCASIRKGPQTNYGYTFGSGTRLTVV.

The chain has TRBV5-1 and TRBJ1-1; D is ambiguous. The CDR3 has 17 amino acids. V was pared by 6 bases and J by 0 bases, with 21 bases between. Germline-derived CDR1 and CDR2 are SGHRS and YFSETQ. Here the CDR3 reads CASTYKGAPRLNTEAFF. The CDR3 coding sequence is TGCGCCAGCACCTACAAGGGTGCACCCAGGTTGAACACTGAAGCTTTCTTT.

This chain joins TRBV11-3 and TRBJ2-3; D remains unclear. V was trimmed by 4 bases and J by 1 base, leaving 12 bases between them. This CDR3 spans 15 amino acids. Germline values: CDR1 SGHNT, CDR2 YENEEA. The CDR3 protein is CASSSGVFGTDTQYF. The CDR3 coding sequence is TGTGCCAGCAGCTCTGGCGTCTTTGGCACAGATACGCAGTATTTT.

The gene calls are TRBV3-1 and TRBJ2-2, with a tentative D call TRBD2 (6 bases). V was cut by 0 bases and J by 2 bases, with 13 bases left in between. The CDR3 runs to 17 residues. Germline V gives CDR1 LGHDT, CDR2 YNNKEL (reference sequence). The CDR3 DNA sequence: TGTGCCAGCAGCCAAGATCTCTCTAGCGTAAACACCGGGGAGCTGTTTTTT. The encoded protein is CASSQDLSSVNTGELFF.

The chain has TRBV2 and TRBJ2-4; TRBD1 aligns across 9 bases. This CDR3 region has 16 residues. Germline V gene lookup returns CDR1 SNHLY and CDR2 FYNNEI. V gave up 6 bases and J gave up 4 bases; unmatched junction bases: 10. In DNA, the CDR3 is TGTGCCAGCAGCCCCCGGGACAGGGAACAGAAAAACATTCAGTACTTC. Its translation is CASSPRDREQKNIQYF.

Regarding this clonotype: A read error may produce the germline difference seen at one junction end. The CDR3 spells CASHQQDYVQYF. The CDR3 coding sequence is TGTGCCAGCCATCAGCAGGACTACGTGCAGTACTTC. The genes are TRBV6-1 and TRBJ2-7, with D possibly being TRBD2 (6 bases). The CDR3 loop spans 12 amino acids. CDR1 and CDR2 from the germline V gene are MNHNS and SASEGT.

V gene TRBV3-1 combines with J gene TRBJ2-1; D remains unclear. Deletions cut 5 bases from V and 9 bases from J, with 11 bases between. This CDR3 comprises 12 residues. The germline gives CDR1 LGHDT, CDR2 YNNKEL (reference sequence). The CDR3 loop reads CASSSGFSEQFF. CDR3 bases: TGTGCCAGCAGCTCCGGGTTCAGTGAGCAGTTCTTC.

This clonotype has only a few counts. The chain carries TRBV29-1 and TRBJ2-1; possible D gene TRBD2, 6 bases. Germline CDR1 SQVTM, CDR2 ANQGSEA. CDR3 length: 14 residues. V lost 3 bases and J lost 6, with 15 bases in between. CDR3 amino acids: CSVDSSGDRNEQFF. The CDR3 DNA is TGCAGCGTTGATAGTAGCGGAGACCGCAATGAGCAGTTCTTC.

The V gene is TRBV5-4, the J gene TRBJ2-5; tentatively, D is TRBD1 or TRBD2 (5 bases each). The ends were cut back, 4 bases at V and 1 base at J, with 17 bases in the middle. The CDR3 is made up of 16 amino acids. Per germline, CDR1 SGHNT and CDR2 YYREEE (reference sequence). The CDR3 bases are TGTGCCAGCAGCCCGGACTGGGGGATGTTCCAAGAGACCCAGTACTTC. Protein product: CASSPDWGMFQETQYF.

J is TRBJ2-5 and V is TRBV5-5, with D perhaps TRBD2 (6 bases). V lost 4 bases to trimming and J lost 2 bases, with 18 bases between them. Germline CDR1 and CDR2: SGHKS and YYEKEE (reference sequence). There are 16 residues in the CDR3. The CDR3 sequence: CASSPGTAKGQETQYF. The CDR3 bases are TGTGCCAGCAGCCCCGGGACTGCCAAGGGGCAAGAGACCCAGTACTTC.